These 2 T cell receptor beta chains came from one sample sequenced in a study of shared clonotypes between healthy human individuals. Clones were read by immunoSEQ multiplex PCR, and TCRdb kept only the in-frame ones, dropping some. The sample carries a few million clones, around 95% recorded once. The sample consisted of naive CD4+ T cells sorted from blood. Regarding subset: CD45RA+ positively selected. The origin of the receptors is a man aged 18 to 30 in good health.

This chain uses TRBV5-1 with TRBJ2-5; D is unresolved. Trimming took 1 base from V and 4 from J, leaving 8 bases between them. Germline V lookup: CDR1 SGHRS, CDR2 YFSETQ. The CDR3 consists of 13 residues. The CDR3 sequence is CASSLPGAETQYF. The CDR3 coding sequence is TGCGCCAGCAGCTTGCCAGGAGCAGAGACCCAGTACTTC.

The chain carries TRBV12-5 and TRBJ2-7, with 8 bases aligning to TRBD2. CDR1 and CDR2 from the germline V gene are LGHNT and FRNRAP. The V and J ends lost 1 base and 6 bases, in that order; junction bases with no gene match: 8. There are 15 residues in the CDR3. Written as DNA, the CDR3 is TGTGCTAGTGGTTTGGACTCTGGGACTAGGGGCGAGCAGTACTTC. It encodes CASGLDSGTRGEQYF.